Below are 10 T cell receptor beta chains sequenced from a single sample in a study of blood T cell repertoires in COVID-19. TCRdb's table, derived via immunoSEQ multiplex PCR, lists solely in-frame clones and lacks some. The table includes a few hundred thousand clones, about nine tenths detected once. The sequenced sample was peripheral blood. These receptor sequences come from a woman aged 25 to 39 with active or convalescent COVID-19.

The V and J genes are TRBV2 and TRBJ2-7; possibly TRBD2 for D (5 bases). Trimming took off 3 bases at V and 7 bases at J, with 16 bases between the two ends. The CDR3 runs 14 residues. Germline CDR1 and CDR2: SNHLY and FYNNEI. CDR3 DNA: TGTGCCAGCAGTGAGAGGACGGGAAAGGGTGAGCAGTACTTC. Amino acids: CASSERTGKGEQYF. Together with reference TRBV2 and TRBJ2-7, the CDR3 gives the full variable domain: EPEVTQTPSHQVTQMGQEVILRCVPISNHLYFYWYRQILGQKVEFLVSFYNNEISEKSEIFDDQFSVERPDGSNFTLKIRSTKLEDSAMYFCASSERTGKGEQYFGPGTRLTVT.

The rearrangement joins TRBV5-4 to TRBJ1-2, with no clear D. The CDR3 length is 13 residues. CDR1 SGHNT and CDR2 YYREEE come from the germline V gene (reference sequence). Trimming pared 1 base from V and 2 bases from J, leaving 6 bases between. The CDR3 region has the DNA TGTGCCAGCAGCTTGCCGGAGAACTATGGCTACACCTTC. Its protein is CASSLPENYGYTF.

This rearrangement joins TRBV4-2 to TRBJ1-2, with 10 bases fitting TRBD1. Germline assignment: CDR1 LGHNA and CDR2 YNFKEQ. The CDR3 spans 15 residues. With V trimmed by 0 bases and J by 7 bases, 5 bases remained unmatched. CDR3 in amino acids: CASSQDLGTGVGYTF. The CDR3 DNA reads as TGTGCCAGCAGCCAAGATCTGGGGACAGGGGTTGGCTACACCTTC.

The V and J genes are TRBV10-3 and TRBJ2-2, with TRBD2 matching 13 bases. Germline-derived CDR1 and CDR2 are ENHRY and SYGVKD. The ends lost 6 bases at V and 4 bases at J; junction bases unmatched: 8. The CDR3 loop spans 17 amino acids. The chain's CDR3 is CAIRYTGLAGVTGELFF. Here the CDR3 DNA reads TGTGCCATCAGGTATACCGGACTAGCGGGGGTCACCGGGGAGCTGTTTTTT.

J is TRBJ2-7 and V is TRBV5-4; the D is unclear. Trimming cost V 3 bases and J 1 base, with 11 bases left between them. Germline assignment: CDR1 SGHNT and CDR2 YYREEE (reference sequence). The CDR3 consists of 14 residues. The CDR3 nucleotides read TGTGCCAGCAGCTCGGCAGGCAGATCCTACGAGCAGTACTTC. This sequence encodes CASSSAGRSYEQYF.

The chain employs TRBV6-5 and TRBJ1-2; tentative D call: TRBD1 (6 bases). This CDR3 contains 14 residues. The V gene's germline CDR1 is MNHEY and CDR2 SVGAGI. Deletions cut 8 bases from V and 5 bases from J, with 18 bases between. In nucleotides, the CDR3 is TGTGCCAGCGGGGACACCTTTGGTAATTATGGCTACACCTTC. The encoded protein is CASGDTFGNYGYTF.

This sequence joins TRBV12-5 and TRBJ2-1; possible D gene TRBD1, 6 bases. Germline V gene sequence: CDR1 LGHNT, CDR2 FRNRAP. Trimming removed 11 bases at V and 5 bases at J, with 19 bases between. The CDR3 length is 14 residues. As DNA, the CDR3 is TGTGCTCATTCACACAGGGAAAGGGACAATGAGCAGTTCTTC. It codes for CAHSHRERDNEQFF.

This rearrangement joins TRBV13 to TRBJ1-6, with 8 positions matching TRBD1. This CDR3 is 16 amino acids long. Germline V gene lookup returns CDR1 PRHDT and CDR2 FYEKMQ (reference sequence). The V gene end was trimmed by 5 bases and the J gene end by 10 bases; junction bases not matched to a gene: 13. The CDR3 spells CASSPRKDRVDSPLHF. CDR3 sequence (DNA): TGTGCCAGCAGCCCCCGGAAGGACAGGGTGGACTCACCCCTCCACTTT.

The chain is built from TRBV2 and TRBJ1-6; no reliable D call. The CDR3 sequence is 16 residues long. Germline V CDR1 and CDR2: SNHLY, FYNNEI. Trimming left V 7 bases short and J 0 bases short, with 13 bases between. The CDR3 region has the DNA TGTGCCAGCACGACCTTAGGGAGCTCCTATAATTCACCCCTCCACTTT. Translation: CASTTLGSSYNSPLHF.

This chain uses TRBV5-6 with TRBJ1-1, with a tentative D call TRBD1 (5 bases). CDR3 size: 14 residues. The germline V gene has CDR1 SGHDT and CDR2 YYEEEE. Trimming shortened V by 2 bases and J by 8 bases, and 16 bases separated the two germline ends. CDR3 sequence reads: CASSFGTGVVEAFF. Written as DNA, the CDR3 is TGTGCCAGCAGCTTCGGGACGGGGGTGGTAGAAGCTTTCTTT.